This T cell receptor (beta chain) was sequenced for a study of control samples from healthy donors and cancer patients. The table came from immunoSEQ multiplex PCR; TCRdb's copy has only in-frame clones and leaves some out. The sample lists about 120,000 clones; over 90% were seen once. CDR1 is SGDLS, CDR2 YYNGEE, per germline. The CDR3 extends over 14 amino acids. V was shortened by 8 bases and J by 0 bases, with 12 bases between the two germline ends. The chain recombines TRBV9 with TRBJ1-3; no firm D call. The clonotype originates from a man between 25 and 39 years old in good health. Sample: blood. For the CDR3, the DNA is TGTGCCAGTGGAGGGAGGTTCTCTGGAAACACCATATATTTT. It specifies CASGGRFSGNTIYF.